Listed here are 13 T cell receptor beta chains from one sample, sequenced in a study of PD-1 blockade in classical Hodgkin lymphoma. The data were produced by immunoSEQ multiplex PCR, yet TCRdb's version contains in-frame clones alone and is incomplete. The repertoire includes 90,000 to 95,000 clones, about 88% of them detected once, and approximately 12% sits in the top ten. Autologous stem cell transplantation was followed by relapse in every patient, and brentuximab vedotin exposure varied. This material consisted of peripheral blood mononuclear cells (PBMCs), taken before the second cycle of nivolumab. Receptors originate from a human donor with classical Hodgkin lymphoma.

This sequence joins TRBV28 and TRBJ2-3; weak D call: TRBD2 (5 bases). V lost 2 bases and J lost 6, with 12 bases in between. This CDR3 has 14 residues. Germline-derived CDR1 and CDR2 are MDHEN and SYDVKM. For the CDR3, the DNA is TGTGCCAGCAGTTTAGCACTCACGGGGGATACGCAGTATTTT. Residues: CASSLALTGDTQYF. Full variable domain (remainder filled in from reference TRBV28 and TRBJ2-3): DVKVTQSSRYLVKRTGEKVFLECVQDMDHENMFWYRQDPGLGLRLIYFSYDVKMKEKGDIPEGYSVSREKKERFSLILESASTNQTSMYLCASSLALTGDTQYFGPGTRLTVL.

The chain combines TRBV20-1 with TRBJ2-7, with D possibly TRBD2 on 6 matching bases. CDR1 DFQATT and CDR2 SNEGSKA come from the germline V gene (reference sequence). This CDR3 region has 11 residues. The CDR3 DNA reads TGCAGCGGCGGGGTGTTCCCCGAGCAGTACTTC. It yields the protein CSGGVFPEQYF.

A word on this clone: One junction end disagrees with the germline gene, perhaps due to a read error. The V gene is TRBV9, the J gene TRBJ2-1; 7 nucleotides agree with TRBD1. CDR1 and CDR2 from the germline V gene are SGDLS and YYNGEE. The CDR3 contains 14 residues. The CDR3 is CASSQKGADGRPLF. The CDR3 DNA reads TGTGCCAGCAGCCAGAAGGGGGCGGATGGGCGACCCCTCTTC.

This clone was detected a few times. The V gene is TRBV28, the J gene TRBJ2-7, with TRBD1 as a possible D gene (7 bases). With 7 bases removed from V and 5 bases from J, the gap between germline ends came to 15 bases. The germline V gene has CDR1 MDHEN and CDR2 SYDVKM. The CDR3 sequence is 13 residues long. CDR3 sequence: CASTETGEDEQYF. DNA of the CDR3: TGTGCCAGCACAGAAACAGGGGAGGACGAGCAGTACTTC. Filled out from reference TRBV28 and TRBJ2-7, the complete variable domain reads DVKVTQSSRYLVKRTGEKVFLECVQDMDHENMFWYRQDPGLGLRLIYFSYDVKMKEKGDIPEGYSVSREKKERFSLILESASTNQTSMYLCASTETGEDEQYFGPGTRLTVT.

The rearrangement links TRBV6-5 to TRBJ1-1; 8 bases fit TRBD1. The CDR3 contains 15 residues. Per germline, CDR1 MNHEY and CDR2 SVGAGI. Trimming took 2 bases from V and 4 from J; bases not matched to a gene: 6. The CDR3 loop reads CASSYGAQGGTEAFF. CDR3 nucleotides: TGTGCCAGCAGTTACGGAGCACAGGGGGGCACTGAAGCTTTCTTT.

The chain carries TRBV5-1 and TRBJ2-5, with TRBD2 matching over 10 bases. CDR1 and CDR2 (germline): SGHRS, YFSETQ. V trimming: 0 bases; J trimming: 4 bases; junction bases outside the gene matches: 9. CDR3 length: 17 amino acids. This CDR3 is CASSLGGAGGPGETQYF. In DNA form, the CDR3 reads TGCGCCAGCAGCTTGGGGGGAGCGGGAGGGCCCGGAGAGACCCAGTACTTC. The variable domain in full, completed from reference TRBV5-1 and TRBJ2-5, reads KAGVTQTPRYLIKTRGQQVTLSCSPISGHRSVSWYQQTPGQGLQFLFEYFSETQRNKGNFPGRFSGRQFSNSRSEMNVSTLELGDSALYLCASSLGGAGGPGETQYFGPGTRLLVL.

The chain has TRBV28 and TRBJ1-4; no firm D call. The CDR3 consists of 16 residues. Per the germline V gene, CDR1 is MDHEN and CDR2 is SYDVKM. Trimming stripped 4 bases from V and 2 bases from J, with 14 bases between. CDR3 in amino acids: CASSSPFGVTNEKLFF. In nucleotides, the CDR3 is TGTGCCAGCAGTTCCCCCTTTGGGGTCACTAATGAAAAACTGTTTTTT.

In this sample, this clone turned up a few times. The genes are TRBV18 and TRBJ1-1; D is undetermined. The germline V gene encodes CDR1 KGHSH and CDR2 LQKENI. V was cut by 5 bases and J by 4 bases, with 5 bases left in between. The CDR3 is 11 amino acids. CDR3 bases: TGTGCCAGCTCATATGCCACTGAAGCTTTCTTT. Amino acid sequence: CASSYATEAFF.

The chain links TRBV14 to TRBJ2-3; maybe TRBD2 (7 bases). V lost 0 bases and J 8 bases, leaving 21 bases between the germline ends. Germline V gene data show CDR1 as SGHDN and CDR2 as FVKESK. The CDR3 runs 17 residues. The CDR3 bases are TGTGCCAGCAGCCAAGATCTTTGGGGGGGCCTTGACAGTACGCAGTATTTT. It translates to CASSQDLWGGLDSTQYF.

In DNA form, the CDR3 reads TGCGCCAGCAGCTTGGTGGTGGCCGGGGAGCTGTTTTTT. As protein: CASSLVVAGELFF. The chain recombines TRBV5-1 with TRBJ2-2; D gene unclear. The germline V gene has CDR1 SGHRS and CDR2 YFSETQ. Trimming cost V 0 bases and J 6 bases, with 6 bases left between them. This CDR3 has 13 amino acids.

The rearrangement uses TRBV10-3 and TRBJ2-7, with 9 bases lining up with TRBD2. CDR1 is ENHRY and CDR2 is SYGVKD in the germline V gene. Unmatched junction bases numbered 2, after V lost 2 bases and J lost 3 bases. The CDR3 extends over 14 amino acids. DNA for the CDR3: TGTGCCATCAGTGAGGGGACTAGCAGCTACGAGCAGTACTTC. It is translated as CAISEGTSSYEQYF.

The V gene is TRBV30, the J gene TRBJ1-1, with D unresolved. The germline CDR1 and CDR2 sequences are GTSNPN and SVGIG (reference sequence). The CDR3 extends over 12 amino acids. V gave up 7 bases and J gave up 0 bases, with 9 bases separating them. The CDR3, as DNA: TGTGCCTTAACTAGGATGAACACTGAAGCTTTCTTT. Encoded protein: CALTRMNTEAFF. Based on the CDR3 plus reference TRBV30 and TRBJ1-1, the full variable domain is SQTIHQWPATLVQPVGSPLSLECTVEGTSNPNLYWYRQAAGRGLQLLFYSVGIGQISSEVPQNLSASRPQDRQFILSSKKLLLSDSGFYLCALTRMNTEAFFGQGTRLTVV.

This rearrangement joins TRBV5-4 to TRBJ2-7; 7 bases line up with TRBD2. The trim removed 3 bases at V and 2 bases at J, leaving 8 bases unmatched. The CDR3 has 15 residues. The germline CDR1 and CDR2 sequences are SGHNT and YYREEE (reference sequence). CDR3 nucleotide sequence: TGTGCCAGCAGCTATGATTCCGGGACTACCTACGAGCAGTACTTC. Its protein product is CASSYDSGTTYEQYF.